The clone carrying this T cell receptor beta chain has ten or more counts. Its antigen is currently unknown. This record comes from a study of T-cell reconstitution after alpha-beta-depleted transplantation in children. Overall study results and limits: Several hundred expanded graft clones reportedly gave rise to the alpha-beta T cells present about two months after transplant.

The CDR3 covers 13 residues. Germline V CDR1 and CDR2: DFQATT, SNEGSKA (reference sequence). V was cut by 6 bases and J by 5 bases, with 14 bases left in between. Molecular barcoding with unique molecular identifiers was used for the TCRbeta library. MiXCR was run by TCRdb on the PCR reads, yielding one entry per CDR3 protein. The sample contains roughly 150,000 distinct CDR3 sequences, 11% of which appear only once. Sequencing was performed on PBMCs, taken before TCRalphabeta/CD19-depleted stem cell transplant. The V and J genes are TRBV20-1 and TRBJ2-1; D possibly corresponds to TRBD2 (6 bases). The TCR comes from a boy younger than 10 with acute myeloid leukemia, due to receive a stem cell transplant. The CDR3 DNA follows: TGCAGTGCCGCGGGGACGATGGACAATGAGCAGTTCTTC. Translated, it gives CSAAGTMDNEQFF.